These 20 T cell receptor beta chains originate from one sample sequenced in a study of blood T cells in healthy people across ages. The use of a sample-barcoded 5' primer and a J-beta primer mix characterized a second PCR of about 7 to 12 cycles. Via MiXCR, TCRdb re-called the 5' RACE reads, giving one row per CDR3 protein. This table holds roughly 800,000 distinct CDR3 sequences, around 25% found once. Separately, the same data were catalogued under a study of T cells of mothers and their children.

Input material: blood. The receptors stem from a boy between 10 and 17 years old in good health.

The CDR3 is CASSGAFGNEQFF. The CDR3 bases are TGTGCCAGCAGCGGGGCGTTCGGAAATGAGCAGTTCTTC. J is TRBJ2-5 and V is TRBV9; D not certain. The end of the DNA is better explained by TRBJ2-1, so the J call may be wrong. Germline V CDR1 and CDR2: SGDLS, YYNGEE. CDR3 length: 13 amino acids.

Of note for this clonotype: A junction boundary mismatches the germline segment, possibly from a read error. V gene TRBV5-1 combines with J gene TRBJ1-1, with no clear D. Germline CDR1 SGHRS, CDR2 YFSETQ. The CDR3 is 13 amino acids. The CDR3, as DNA: TGCGCCAGCAGCCCGGACGGGAACACTGAAGCTTCCTTT. Amino acids: CASSPDGNTEASF.

V is TRBV12-3 or TRBV12-4 and J is TRBJ1-1, with D maybe TRBD1 (5 bases). The CDR3 runs 11 residues. V lost 5 bases and J 6 bases, leaving 7 bases between the germline ends. CDR3 nucleotides: TGTGCCAGCAGTGAGGGACCTGAAGCTTTCTTT. This encodes CASSEGPEAFF.

The chain combines TRBV7-2 with TRBJ2-2, with D possibly being TRBD1 or TRBD2 (5 bases each). Per germline, CDR1 SGHTA and CDR2 FQGNSA. The V end lost 6 bases, the J end lost 2 bases, and 13 bases lay between the germline ends. The CDR3 consists of 15 residues. The CDR3 region has the DNA TGTGCCAGCAGGCTGGGACCGATCAACACCGGGGAGCTGTTTTTT. It yields the protein CASRLGPINTGELFF.

The chain joins TRBV20-1 to TRBJ2-1; a weak D match, TRBD1 (5 bases). Trimming took 5 bases from V and 5 from J, leaving 13 bases between them. The CDR3 is made up of 13 amino acids. Germline values: CDR1 DFQATT, CDR2 SNEGSKA (reference sequence). The CDR3 sequence: CSAPGRVDNEQFF. Here the CDR3 DNA reads TGCAGTGCTCCAGGGCGCGTCGACAATGAGCAGTTCTTC.

The genes are TRBV7-9 and TRBJ1-1; D not resolved. V was pared by 1 base and J by 3 bases, with 9 bases between. Germline V lookup: CDR1 SEHNR, CDR2 FQNEAQ (reference sequence). The CDR3 consists of 14 residues. CDR3 nucleotide sequence: TGTGCCAGCAGCTTAGTTGCAGTTCACACTGAAGCTTTCTTT. This translates into CASSLVAVHTEAFF.

The gene calls are TRBV29-1 and TRBJ2-3; D is undetermined. This CDR3 is 14 amino acids long. V dropped 4 bases and J dropped 9 bases, with 20 bases sitting between them. The germline V gene encodes CDR1 SQVTM and CDR2 ANQGSEA. The chain's CDR3 is CSVGRGTSVETQYF. CDR3 DNA sequence: TGCAGCGTTGGACGAGGTACCTCGGTTGAAACGCAGTATTTT.

This clonotype was detected a few times. The chain uses TRBV4-2 and TRBJ2-7; D unclear. Trimming cost V 0 bases and J 0 bases, with 9 bases left between them. Germline V CDR1 and CDR2: LGHNA, YNFKEQ. This CDR3 spans 15 amino acids. The chain's CDR3 is CASSQEMEFSYEQYF. The CDR3 coding sequence is TGTGCCAGCAGCCAAGAGATGGAATTCTCCTACGAGCAGTACTTC.

In this sample, this clonotype turned up a few times. The rearrangement links TRBV25-1 to TRBJ2-5; 9 positions match TRBD2. The J call could be wrong; TRBJ2-1 is a better fit for the DNA end. This CDR3 spans 16 amino acids. CDR1 is MGHDK and CDR2 is SYGVNS in the germline V gene. CDR3 loop: CASSEWVAGEGNEQFF. The DNA of the CDR3 is TGTGCCAGCAGTGAATGGGTAGCGGGGGAAGGGAATGAGCAGTTCTTC.

This clonotype was counted only a few times. The V and J genes are TRBV12-5 and TRBJ2-1, with TRBD2 as a possible D gene (5 bases). Germline V CDR1 and CDR2: LGHNT, FRNRAP. V lost 3 bases, J lost 9 bases, and 18 bases lay in between. The length of the CDR3 is 15 residues. The CDR3 here is CASGFGIGLFAEQFF. CDR3 sequence (DNA): TGTGCTAGTGGTTTCGGGATAGGCCTCTTCGCTGAGCAGTTCTTC.

This clonotype occurred once. The chain combines TRBV29-1 with TRBJ2-3; D is uncertain. Germline V gene sequence: CDR1 SQVTM, CDR2 ANQGSEA. The CDR3 covers 12 residues. The V end was cut by 4 bases, the J end by 1 base, with 6 bases between. CDR3 in DNA: TGCAGCGTTGTCTCTGGCACAGATACGCAGTATTTT. This codes for CSVVSGTDTQYF.

The sample holds a few counts of this clonotype. The V call is TRBV12-3 or TRBV12-4, the J call TRBJ2-5; 13 bases match TRBD2. The CDR3 has 16 residues. Unmatched junction bases numbered 7, after V lost 4 bases and J lost 5 bases. CDR3 amino acids: CASSSGLAGTGETQYF. In DNA, the CDR3 is TGTGCCAGCAGTTCGGGACTAGCGGGGACAGGCGAGACCCAGTACTTC.

On this clonotype itself: Compared with germline, one end of the junction differs, possibly owing to a read error. The gene calls are TRBV29-1 and TRBJ2-2, with D possibly being TRBD1 (6 bases). Germline V gene sequence: CDR1 SQVTM, CDR2 ANQGSEA. This CDR3 has 14 amino acids. The CDR3 DNA reads as TGCAGCGTTGAATCGGACAGCTACACCGGGGAGCTGGTTTTT. It encodes CSVESDSYTGELVF.

The chain joins TRBV20-1 to TRBJ2-7, with no clear D. The CDR3 has 13 residues. Germline CDR1 and CDR2: DFQATT and SNEGSKA (reference sequence). Trimming took 6 bases from V and 5 from J, leaving 17 bases between them. The CDR3, as DNA: TGCAGTGCCCCATTCGAGTCCGAGGACGAGCAGTACTTC. This codes for CSAPFESEDEQYF.

The chain links TRBV11-2 to TRBJ2-3; 7 bases are shared with TRBD2. The trim removed 5 bases at V and 6 bases at J, leaving 8 bases unmatched. The CDR3 covers 14 residues. Germline assignment: CDR1 SGHAT and CDR2 FQNNGV. The DNA of the CDR3 is TGTGCCAGCAGCCCGGGGGGTATGACCGATACGCAGTATTTT. It is translated as CASSPGGMTDTQYF.

This clonotype was seen a few times. This rearrangement joins TRBV9 to TRBJ1-5; a possible D gene is TRBD1 (6 bases). V shed 0 bases and J shed 6 bases, with 10 bases lying between them. There are 14 residues in the CDR3. Germline V CDR1 and CDR2: SGDLS, YYNGEE. For the CDR3, the DNA is TGTGCCAGCAGCGTAGCGGGGGGGGCTCAGCCCCAGCATTTT. It encodes CASSVAGGAQPQHF. Full variable domain (outside the CDR3, taken from reference TRBV9 and TRBJ1-5): DSGVTQTPKHLITATGQRVTLRCSPRSGDLSVYWYQQSLDQGLQFLIQYYNGEERAKGNILERFSAQQFPDLHSELNLSSLELGDSALYFCASSVAGGAQPQHFGDGTRLSIL.

In its sample, this clonotype was seen a few times. J is TRBJ2-1 and V is TRBV27; tentatively, D is TRBD2 (5 bases). This CDR3 spans 15 amino acids. Trimming removed 4 bases at V and 0 bases at J, with 10 bases between. Germline V gene sequence: CDR1 MNHEY, CDR2 SMNVEV (reference sequence). In nucleotides, the CDR3 is TGTGCCAGCAGTTCCCTGGAGGTCTCCTACAATGAGCAGTTCTTC. Translated: CASSSLEVSYNEQFF.

The rearrangement uses TRBV28 and TRBJ1-6, with D maybe TRBD1 (6 bases). V was trimmed by 8 bases and J by 0 bases, leaving 20 bases between them. Per the germline V gene, CDR1 is MDHEN and CDR2 is SYDVKM. The CDR3 runs 18 residues. Here the CDR3 reads CASGPGHGLGSYNSPLHF. CDR3 nucleotide sequence: TGTGCCAGCGGGCCGGGACACGGCTTAGGCTCCTATAATTCACCCCTCCACTTT.

This clonotype turned up a few times. This chain joins TRBV5-6 and TRBJ2-3; the match to TRBD2 covers 14 bases. The CDR3 spans 15 residues. Per the germline V gene, CDR1 is SGHDT and CDR2 is YYEEEE. With V trimmed by 0 bases and J by 6 bases, 0 bases remained unmatched. CDR3: CASSLGTSGGDTQYF. CDR3 in DNA: TGTGCCAGCAGCTTGGGGACTAGCGGGGGGGATACGCAGTATTTT.

V and J are TRBV7-2 and TRBJ2-5, with 10 bases that match TRBD2. The DNA end is a closer match to TRBJ2-1, so the J assignment may be wrong. The CDR3 is made up of 15 amino acids. Looked up from germline, CDR1 is SGHTA and CDR2 is FQGNSA. This chain's CDR3 is CASRPTSGAGGEQFF. In DNA form, the CDR3 reads TGTGCCAGCAGGCCTACTAGCGGGGCCGGGGGTGAGCAGTTCTTC.